Below are 9 T cell receptor beta chains sequenced from a single sample in a study of persistence of HIV-infected CD4 T cells. The stimulus was an HIV-1 Gag 15-mer peptide pool, roughly 1 ug/peptide/mL. CD40L-negative CD69-negative CD45RO-high memory CD4+ T cells were sorted as populations depleted of antigen-responding cells. Sequencing used immunoSEQ version 4 in survey mode. Profiling relied on immunoSEQ multiplex PCR, and the TCRdb table lists in-frame clones only, not all of them. Of approximately 32,000 clones detected, roughly four fifths appear once; the ten largest clones hold more than 15%. Which antigens these TCRs recognize remains unknown. This specimen was CD4+ T cells sorted from PBMCs after approximately 20-hour stimulation, taken from a patient who received antiretroviral therapy. The source is an adult woman with HIV who was CMV-seropositive.

The chain carries TRBV4-1 and TRBJ1-1, with 7 bases identical to TRBD1. Trimming removed 2 bases from V and 0 bases from J; junction bases left unmatched: 9. This CDR3 contains 17 residues. Germline V lookup: CDR1 MGHRA, CDR2 YSYEKL. The CDR3 sequence: CASSQFPGQPMNTEAFF. The CDR3 nucleotides read TGCGCCAGCAGCCAATTCCCGGGACAGCCAATGAACACTGAAGCTTTCTTT.

With regard to this clone: This same CDR3 is encoded by further DNA sequences in the sample. The chain is built from TRBV5-1 and TRBJ2-5; TRBD2 agrees at 11 bases. CDR1 and CDR2 from the germline V gene are SGHRS and YFSETQ. V was clipped by 4 bases and J by 4 bases; unmatched bases: 12. CDR3 length: 17 residues. CDR3 nucleotide sequence: TGCGCCAGCAGCCCCGGGGGTAGCGGGGGGGCCGGAGAGACCCAGTACTTC. Translating it yields CASSPGGSGGAGETQYF.

This clone was observed once. This chain links TRBV19 with TRBJ2-1; D might be TRBD1 (6 bases). This CDR3 region has 16 residues. Trimming cost V 3 bases and J 7 bases, with 19 bases left between them. The germline CDR1 and CDR2 sequences are LNHDA and SQIVND (reference sequence). CDR3 residues: CASSISAGAVDNEQFF. CDR3 in DNA: TGTGCCAGTAGTATTTCGGCAGGGGCTGTTGATAATGAGCAGTTCTTC.

V usage is TRBV10-3 and J usage is TRBJ1-2, with 7 positions matching TRBD1. CDR3 length: 14 amino acids. The germline CDR1 and CDR2 sequences are ENHRY and SYGVKD. The ends lost 4 bases at V and 2 bases at J; junction bases unmatched: 4. This chain's CDR3 is CAISGLQGNYGYTF. CDR3 coding DNA: TGTGCCATCAGTGGACTACAGGGGAACTATGGCTACACCTTC.

The chain combines TRBV2 with TRBJ1-5, with 7 bases aligning to TRBD1. The CDR3 loop spans 15 amino acids. Germline V CDR1 and CDR2: SNHLY, FYNNEI. The J segment lost 4 bases and the V segment lost 8 bases, leaving 11 bases of the junction unmatched. In nucleotides, the CDR3 is TGTGCCAGCGCTTTCGGACAGGCGGGGAATCAGCCCCAGCATTTT. Encoded protein: CASAFGQAGNQPQHF.

The chain has TRBV5-1 and TRBJ2-5, with 8 bases aligning to TRBD1. Trimming took 1 base from V and 2 from J; bases not matched to a gene: 4. The CDR3 sequence is 15 residues long. Germline V gives CDR1 SGHRS, CDR2 YFSETQ. The CDR3 protein is CASSLSGTGQETQYF. The CDR3 DNA reads as TGCGCCAGCAGCTTGTCCGGGACAGGTCAAGAGACCCAGTACTTC.

The chain joins TRBV5-5 to TRBJ2-6; no firm D call. Germline loops: CDR1 SGHKS, CDR2 YYEKEE (reference sequence). This CDR3 has 15 residues. The V and J ends lost 5 bases and 1 base respectively, with 10 bases between them. Here the CDR3 reads CASRPASSGANVLTF. The CDR3 region has the DNA TGTGCCAGCAGACCCGCTAGTTCTGGGGCCAACGTCCTGACTTTC. The full variable domain, rest sourced from reference TRBV5-5 and TRBJ2-6, is DAGVTQSPTHLIKTRGQQVTLRCSPISGHKSVSWYQQVLGQGPQFIFQYYEKEERGRGNFPDRFSARQFPNYSSELNVNALLLGDSALYLCASRPASSGANVLTFGAGSRLTVL.

CDR3 sequence (DNA): TGTGCCAGCAGGGCTGGAGGACTAGGAGGGGAGACCCAGTACTTC. Translating it yields CASRAGGLGGETQYF. The gene calls are TRBV27 and TRBJ2-5, with TRBD2 identical over 7 bases. Trimming removed 6 bases from V and 5 bases from J; junction bases left unmatched: 12. The germline gives CDR1 MNHEY, CDR2 SMNVEV (reference sequence). The CDR3 is made up of 15 amino acids.

This chain connects TRBV2 to TRBJ1-2; D not resolved. This CDR3 is 11 amino acids long. V lost 7 bases, J lost 4 bases, and 7 bases lay in between. CDR1 is SNHLY and CDR2 is FYNNEI in the germline V gene. CDR3 DNA sequence: TGTGCCAGCACCCCGAGCTATGGCTACACCTTC. Amino acid sequence: CASTPSYGYTF. Full variable domain (missing parts from reference TRBV2 and TRBJ1-2): EPEVTQTPSHQVTQMGQEVILRCVPISNHLYFYWYRQILGQKVEFLVSFYNNEISEKSEIFDDQFSVERPDGSNFTLKIRSTKLEDSAMYFCASTPSYGYTFGSGTRLTVV.